This T cell receptor beta chain stems from a study of blood T cell repertoires in COVID-19. The overall study: The samples span acute and convalescent COVID-19 from the United States, Italy and Spain. Sources were T cells, B-cell-depleted T cells, or PBMCs; the material itself was cDNA or gDNA.

Looked up from germline, CDR1 is MGHRA and CDR2 is YSYEKL. Trimming took 2 bases from V and 4 from J; bases not matched to a gene: 7. This CDR3 has 16 residues. The table came from immunoSEQ multiplex PCR; TCRdb's copy has only in-frame clones and leaves some out. The sample consists of fewer than 200,000 clones, 84% of them appearing once. The study recruited people aged 18 to 89 years across 24 US areas. Cohort 3 recovery required two negative PCRs, clearance, or symptom resolution. The TCR sequence derives from a man in his fifties or sixties who had recovered from COVID-19. Sequenced material: PBMCs or T cells enriched from blood (not recorded which). The chain combines TRBV4-1 with TRBJ2-1; TRBD1 matches 8 bases. The chain's CDR3 is CASSQTAGGSYNEQFF. CDR3 bases: TGCGCCAGCAGCCAAACCGCAGGGGGCTCGTACAATGAGCAGTTCTTC.